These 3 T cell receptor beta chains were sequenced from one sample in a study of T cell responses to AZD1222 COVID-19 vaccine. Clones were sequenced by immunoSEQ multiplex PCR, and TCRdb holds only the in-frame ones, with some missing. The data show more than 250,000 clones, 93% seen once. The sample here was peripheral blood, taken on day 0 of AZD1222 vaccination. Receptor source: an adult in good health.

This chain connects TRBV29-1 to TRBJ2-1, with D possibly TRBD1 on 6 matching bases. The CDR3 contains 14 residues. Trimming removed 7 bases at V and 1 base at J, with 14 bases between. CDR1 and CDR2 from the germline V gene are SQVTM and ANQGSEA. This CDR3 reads CSGQESWSYNEQFF. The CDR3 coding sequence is TGCAGCGGACAGGAGTCTTGGTCCTACAATGAGCAGTTCTTC.

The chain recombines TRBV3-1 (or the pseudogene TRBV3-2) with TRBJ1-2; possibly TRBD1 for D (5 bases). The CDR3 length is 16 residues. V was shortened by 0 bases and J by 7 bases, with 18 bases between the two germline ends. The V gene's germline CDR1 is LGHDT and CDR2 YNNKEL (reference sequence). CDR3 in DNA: TGTGCCAGCAGCCAAGATCGACGCGGTAGGGGATCTGGCTACACCTTC. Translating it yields CASSQDRRGRGSGYTF.

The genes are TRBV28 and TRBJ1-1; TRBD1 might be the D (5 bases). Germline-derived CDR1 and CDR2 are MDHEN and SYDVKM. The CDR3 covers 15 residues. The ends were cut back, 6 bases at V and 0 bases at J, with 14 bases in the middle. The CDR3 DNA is TGTGCCAGCAGGCCGCTCCGGGACGTGAACACTGAAGCTTTCTTT. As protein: CASRPLRDVNTEAFF.